This T cell receptor (beta chain) comes out of a study of cytomegalovirus exposure and HLA in healthy donors (TCRdb year 2017). Describing the broader study: In an earlier analysis of several hundred of the donors, around 290 Gb of sequence data and approximately 100 million unique TCR beta sequences from 150 million to 200 million T cells were reported. An early release covering roughly 640 HLA-typed donors comprised about 320 gigabases of sequencing data and roughly 85 million unique TCR sequences. Among the roughly 400 genotyped donors, more than 70% belonged to the genetic ancestry cluster associated with self-reported Caucasian donors. The aim of the study was to test whether cataloging public T cell receptors could identify signatures of past pathogen exposure. The T cell repertoires of under 700 subjects were profiled by immunosequencing and related to cytomegalovirus serostatus. Along with the approximately 700-subject first cohort, a separate validation cohort of over 90 different subjects was used. To predict cytomegalovirus infection status, the study brought together high-throughput TCR immunosequencing, statistical association of individual TCRs with disease status, and machine learning. A later analysis re-analyzed previously published TCR beta repertoires from roughly 690 donors and added high-resolution HLA genotyping to study TCR occurrence patterns. Rather than using new phenotypic data, the later analysis identified candidate immune exposures from TCR beta sequences and from how often those sequences occurred across donors. To decide whether each TCR beta V gene segment behaved as functional or pseudogenic, an earlier analysis of several hundred of the donors relied on high-throughput TCR beta sequencing. Donor age, sex, ethnicity and CMV serostatus were collected together with the repertoire data. In a later genetic analysis, genome-wide SNP genotypes for about three fifths of the roughly 670 donors were used, and that subset was treated as a discovery cohort. Every repertoire in the discovery cohort had been generated on one and the same sequencing platform. HLA typing included class I and class II loci at four-digit resolution. Typing coverage varied by locus: about 620-630 donors for A, B, C, DRB1 and DQB1; approximately 560 for DQA1; more than 600 for DPA1; roughly 450 for DPB1. Because of strong linkage in the cohort, roughly five DR-DQ haplotypes were treated as single units for association and clustering. Across some 400 genotyped donors of the cohort, an average of about 240,000 unique TCR beta nucleotide sequences per donor were sequenced, and roughly 17% of those sequences were non-productive. Study-wide conclusions, independent of this receptor: Because the 87-base-pair reads could not distinguish some IMGT-functional V segments, including TRBV6-2 and TRBV6-3, those segments were excluded. Because HLA typing was unavailable for some donors at each locus, only the typed subset was used in association tests. CMV serostatus was the only immune exposure information available for the cohort. In a later analysis, HLA-associated TCR beta chains showed more clonal expansion and lower generation probabilities than non-associated chains that were equally common. According to the authors, the approach could potentially be generalized to other disease states and immunological phenotypes. Specific HLA alleles were associated with over 15,000 TCR beta sequences at a false discovery rate of 0.05 in a later analysis. A few of the identified cytomegalovirus-associated TCR beta chains were confirmed in vitro to be specific for cytomegalovirus antigens. In an earlier analysis of around 600 of the donors, most TCR beta V segments were observed in productive rearrangements about 87% or about 30% of the time, broadly matching IMGT annotations. A later genetic analysis reported fewer N-insertions in productive TCRs among donors in an Asian-associated ancestry cluster than the roughly 650-donor mean. The classifier was reported to diagnose cytomegalovirus status with high specificity and sensitivity in both the original and validation cohorts. A total of 150 to 200 TCR beta chains were listed by the study as associated with cytomegalovirus. In a later analysis, several top co-occurrence clusters were reported to appear linked to parvovirus B19, influenza, CMV and Epstein-Barr virus. Presence/absence analyses assumed roughly uniform sequencing depth across donors, an assumption that may not hold. A cluster of highly shared sequence variants was judged likely to be a technical artifact of the sequencing pipeline. A further reported finding was that TCR beta sequences accurately predicted the HLA-A and HLA-B alleles for most subjects in the first cohort. V-gene and J-gene trimming of TCR beta chains was associated with a missense DCLRE1C variant in a later genetic analysis, and the association was replicated in an independent cohort. Correlated functional status among segregating V segments might be attributable to linkage disequilibrium, but an unknown experimental factor could not be ruled out. Assigning TCR associations to individual alleles was difficult when HLA alleles, especially DR and DQ, strongly co-occurred. According to a later analysis, most CMV-associated TCR beta chains appeared to be HLA-restricted, and the HLA associations seemed to be driven largely by CMV exposure. The cohort was sequenced for TCR beta chains only, and without alpha or paired-chain data the features that could be detected were limited. In a later analysis, TCR association rates were found to vary across HLA loci, with the most associated TCRs seen for DRB1 alleles and the fewest for HLA-C alleles. Across donors, most TCR sequences were observed very rarely, whereas some public TCRs were present in many individuals. Because counts were too low, some 17 rarely observed V segments, including chromosome 9 orphons, were excluded from the earlier analysis of around 590 of the donors.

V loses 6 bases of germline sequence and J loses 8 bases, and the interval between the two ends is 16 bases. The germline V gene supplies CDR1 SGHTA and CDR2 FQGNSA. The CDR3 runs 13 residues from the cysteine to the phenylalanine. Only the CDR3 portion is preserved as DNA: 39 bases, with reading frame beginning at the first base. With regard to this clone: Its antigen is unknown. Base qualities are not provided; no much larger clone lies one nucleotide away.

The library was prepared using the immunoSEQ multiplex PCR assay. For the multiplex PCR, a mixture combining 60 forward primers for TCR Vbeta segments and 13 reverse primers for TCR Jbeta segments was used. The CDR3 region of rearranged TCR beta genes was amplified from genomic DNA by a multiplex PCR assay. The Illumina HiSeq System was used to sequence the amplified TCR beta libraries as 87-base-pair reads. Per the original workflow: In a later analysis, some 80 million unique TCR beta chains were counted across the 500 to 850 repertoires, and around 10 million of these chains were shared by at least two donors. Raw reads were error-corrected and collapsed into unique sequences by a nearest-neighbor algorithm in which closely related sequences were merged to remove PCR and sequencing errors. V, D and J gene segments were assigned by aligning CDR3 sequences to IMGT reference sequences. Each retained sequence needed at least a six-nucleotide match to both a V gene segment and a J gene segment. A rearrangement was called productive if the CDR3 had no stop codons and remained in frame with V and J, and every other rearrangement was called non-productive. Following IMGT convention, CDR3 was defined as the stretch from the second conserved V-encoded cysteine to the conserved J-encoded phenylalanine. In an earlier analysis of roughly 580 of the donors, sequences lacking an unambiguous match to a single V gene segment were excluded. An earlier analysis of fewer than 750 of the donors classified V segments as functional when productive rearrangements were above 56.7% and as segregating when the standard deviation between donors was above 5%. To diagnose cytomegalovirus status from the catalog of TCR beta chain sequences, a statistical classification framework was built. In a later analysis, TCR nucleotide sequences were compared against IMGT/GENE-DB human TR gene sequences so that V and J genes could be assigned. Using the TCRdist pipeline, a later analysis assigned CDR3 sequences along with most-parsimonious VDJ recombination scenarios. In a later analysis, each TCR beta chain was defined by its CDR3 amino acid sequence together with its V-gene family, and reads without a unique V-gene family were excluded. As a way to deal with suspected cross-contamination and a sequencing artifact, a later analysis dropped approximately 570 nucleotide sequences that were highly shared and had low generation probability. For each public chain, a later analysis derived a clonal expansion index from normalized ranks of inferred template counts within each repertoire. A later analysis computed generation probabilities with a VDJ recombination model fitted to out-of-frame rearrangements, and checked the results against IGoR. In a later analysis, hypergeometric tests were used to score TCR-TCR, TCR-HLA and TCR-CMV co-occurrence, with a repertoire-size bias correction applied to TCR pairs. To estimate false discovery rates, a later analysis permuted the HLA or CMV assignments 20 times. In a later analysis, co-occurring TCRs were grouped using DBSCAN, with TCRdist sequence similarity added in when clustering inside HLA-allele-positive subsets. Co-occurrence clustering excluded repertoires with fewer than 30,000 or more than 120,000 public chains, plus five with anomalous nucleotide sharing. Drawn from immuneACCESS, this table holds only the in-frame rearrangements with V and J called that TCRdb kept. Clones are partly lost; checked studies trace under half to an unresolved V gene and leave the rest unexplained. V and J calls and clone size come straight from that table; D and trimming were deduced from the DNA. The sample has some 200,000 clones on record, over 60% of them singletons. 1.5% to 2% of the sample rests with the top ten.

The cohort was made up of under 800 healthy bone marrow donors. Cohort members were all nominally healthy when sampled, although unrecorded immune exposures were likely present. The donor tested CMV seronegative and was one of the 352 seronegative cohort members. A peripheral blood sample was provided by each donor, and peripheral blood mononuclear cells were used for TCR beta sequencing. Genomic DNA was extracted from the blood cell samples with the Qiagen DNeasy Blood Extraction Kit. Material for sequencing was PBMCs. The sequence is built from TRBV7-2 and TRBJ1-2; 6 matching bases give a weak D call of TRBD1. This sequence originates from a man in his late teens or twenties in good health and CMV-seronegative. The nucleotides are TGTGCCAGCAGTAGCAGGGGTCAAGGAGGCTACACCTTC. Protein translation: CASSSRGQGGYTF.